Each of the 4 T cell receptor beta chains below was sequenced from the same sample in a study of T cell responses to AZD1222 COVID-19 vaccine. Generated by immunoSEQ multiplex PCR, the TCRdb table keeps only in-frame clones and is missing some. The profile shows some 110,000 clones, about 86% of them singletons. This material consisted of peripheral blood, taken 28 days after the second AZD1222 dose. Receptor source: an adult who received the AZD1222 COVID-19 vaccine.

The chain carries TRBV11-2 and TRBJ1-2; D not resolved. Germline assignment: CDR1 SGHAT and CDR2 FQNNGV. V was trimmed by 0 bases and J by 4 bases, leaving 6 bases between them. The CDR3 spans 13 residues. CDR3 bases: TGTGCCAGCAGCTTAGATAATTTCTATGGCTACACCTTC. Amino acids: CASSLDNFYGYTF.

The chain recombines TRBV18 with TRBJ2-7, with D perhaps given as TRBD1 or TRBD2 (5 bases each). The germline CDR1 and CDR2 sequences are KGHSH and LQKENI. V shed 2 bases and J shed 6 bases, with 11 bases lying between them. This CDR3 region has 13 residues. As DNA, the CDR3 is TGTGCCAGCTCACCAGCAGGGACGGCCGAGCAGTACTTC. This codes for CASSPAGTAEQYF.

Here the CDR3 DNA reads TGTGCCAGCAGCTTAGCATTTGATCGGTGGAATGAAAAACTGTTTTTT. Encoded protein: CASSLAFDRWNEKLFF. The chain employs TRBV7-9 and TRBJ1-4; D gene ambiguous. This CDR3 contains 16 residues. Germline-derived CDR1 and CDR2 are SEHNR and FQNEAQ (reference sequence). V was cut by 0 bases and J by 5 bases, with 13 bases left in between.

The rearrangement uses TRBV18 and TRBJ2-7; D uncertain. Per germline, CDR1 KGHSH and CDR2 LQKENI. Trimming stripped 5 bases from V and 5 bases from J, with 7 bases between. The CDR3 runs to 11 residues. This CDR3 reads CASSNRNEQYF. The CDR3 bases are TGTGCCAGCTCAAATAGGAACGAGCAGTACTTC.